The sequence of this TCR beta chain was determined in a study of blood T cells in healthy people across ages. For the study at large: About one barcoded beta molecule per two T cells was captured by template switching.

The CDR3 sequence is 12 residues long. Study-wide results and caveats: The percentage of naive T cells correlated strongly with TCR beta diversity.

Total RNA, at least 6 micrograms per sample, was extracted from PBMCs. Using a J-beta primer mix together with a sample-barcoded 5' primer, a second PCR was run for about 7 to 12 cycles. Every cDNA molecule bore a tag from a template-switch adaptor containing 12 random nucleotides. MiXCR was run by TCRdb on the 5' RACE reads, yielding one entry per CDR3 protein. The sample gives about 830,000 distinct CDR3 sequences, roughly 64% of which show up once; roughly 22% is in the top ten. This clonotype was seen more than once but under ten times. What it binds is unknown. Sequences were obtained from blood. The TCR comes from a man in his thirties or forties in good health. This chain connects TRBV12-3 or TRBV12-4 to TRBJ2-4; possible D gene TRBD1, 6 bases. The J call may be mistaken, given a closer DNA end match to TRBJ2-7. The CDR3 loop is CASSLSGVEQYF. CDR3 sequence (DNA): TGTGCCAGCAGTCTATCAGGGGTCGAGCAGTACTTC.